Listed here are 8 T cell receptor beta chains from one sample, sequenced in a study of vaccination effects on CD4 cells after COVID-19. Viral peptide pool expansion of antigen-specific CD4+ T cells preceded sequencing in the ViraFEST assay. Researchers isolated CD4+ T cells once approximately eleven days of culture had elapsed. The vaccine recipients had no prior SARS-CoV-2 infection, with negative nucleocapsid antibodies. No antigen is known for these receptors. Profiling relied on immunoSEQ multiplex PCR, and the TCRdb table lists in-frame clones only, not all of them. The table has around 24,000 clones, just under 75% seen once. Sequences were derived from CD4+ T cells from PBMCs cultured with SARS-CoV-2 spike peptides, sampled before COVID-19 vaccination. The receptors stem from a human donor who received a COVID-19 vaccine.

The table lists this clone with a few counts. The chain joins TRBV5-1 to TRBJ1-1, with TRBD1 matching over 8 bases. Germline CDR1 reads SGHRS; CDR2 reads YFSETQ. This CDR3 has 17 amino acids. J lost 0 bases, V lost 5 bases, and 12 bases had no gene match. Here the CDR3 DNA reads TGCGCCAGCAGACTACAGGGGGGGGGCCTCATGAACACTGAAGCTTTCTTT. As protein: CASRLQGGGLMNTEAFF.

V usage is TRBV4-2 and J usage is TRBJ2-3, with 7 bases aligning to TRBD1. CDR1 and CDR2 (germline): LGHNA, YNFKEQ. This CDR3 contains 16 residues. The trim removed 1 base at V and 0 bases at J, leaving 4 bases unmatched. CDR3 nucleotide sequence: TGTGCCAGCAGCCAAGGGATACAGGGGAGCACAGATACGCAGTATTTT. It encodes CASSQGIQGSTDTQYF.

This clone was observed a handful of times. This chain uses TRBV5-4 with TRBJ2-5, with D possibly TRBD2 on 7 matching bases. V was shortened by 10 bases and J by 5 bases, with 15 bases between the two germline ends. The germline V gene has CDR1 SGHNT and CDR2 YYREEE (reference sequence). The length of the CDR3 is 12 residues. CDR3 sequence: CAYLRGRETQYF. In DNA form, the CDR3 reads TGTGCCTACCTGCGGGGGCGGGAGACCCAGTACTTC.

The CDR3 region has the DNA TGTGCCAGCAGCCGAAAGATGACAGGGGCGACCTACGAGCAGTACTTC. It codes for CASSRKMTGATYEQYF. The chain uses TRBV7-9 and TRBJ2-7; 8 bases map to TRBD1. Germline-derived CDR1 and CDR2 are SEHNR and FQNEAQ (reference sequence). This CDR3 contains 16 residues. The trim removed 5 bases at V and 2 bases at J, leaving 11 bases unmatched.

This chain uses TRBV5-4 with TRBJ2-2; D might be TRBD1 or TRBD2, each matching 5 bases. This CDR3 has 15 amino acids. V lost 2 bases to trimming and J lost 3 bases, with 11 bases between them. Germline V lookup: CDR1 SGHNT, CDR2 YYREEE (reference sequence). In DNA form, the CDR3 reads TGTGCCAGCAGCTTAATAGGGACGGACACCGGGGAGCTGTTTTTT. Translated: CASSLIGTDTGELFF.

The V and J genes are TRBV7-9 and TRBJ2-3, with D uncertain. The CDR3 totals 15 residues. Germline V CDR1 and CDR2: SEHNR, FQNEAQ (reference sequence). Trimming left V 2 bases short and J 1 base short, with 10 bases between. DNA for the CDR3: TGTGCCAGCAGCTTATTTGGCGGCGGCACAGATACGCAGTATTTT. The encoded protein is CASSLFGGGTDTQYF. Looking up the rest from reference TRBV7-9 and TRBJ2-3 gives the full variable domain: DTGVSQNPRHKITKRGQNVTFRCDPISEHNRLYWYRQTLGQGPEFLTYFQNEAQLEKSRLLSDRFSAERPKGSFSTLEIQRTEQGDSAMYLCASSLFGGGTDTQYFGPGTRLTVL.

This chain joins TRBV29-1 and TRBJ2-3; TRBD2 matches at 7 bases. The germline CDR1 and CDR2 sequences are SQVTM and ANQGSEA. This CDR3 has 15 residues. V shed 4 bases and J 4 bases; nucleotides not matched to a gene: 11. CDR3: CSVASPGGRSDTQYF. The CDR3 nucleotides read TGCAGCGTTGCTTCGCCGGGAGGAAGGTCAGATACGCAGTATTTT.

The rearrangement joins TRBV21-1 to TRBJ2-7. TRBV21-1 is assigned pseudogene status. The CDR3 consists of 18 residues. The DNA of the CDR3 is TGTGCCAGCAGCAAAGCGCTTTGTCAGGTGGGTGGGACCTACGAGCAGTACTTC. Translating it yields CASSKALCQVGGTYEQYF.